A selection of T cell receptor beta chains follows, all from one sample in a study of shared clonotypes between healthy human individuals. Using immunoSEQ multiplex PCR, the repertoire was profiled, and TCRdb retains in-frame clones only, with some absent. The sample includes fewer than 1.4 million clones, about 84% of them seen just once. Source material: memory CD4+ T cells from PBMCs. The receptors shown here come from a man aged 18 to 30 in good health. Some clones in this sample may be carry-over from other donors' samples. Both conserved end residues are part of each CDR3. Each record gives: clone size, D gene, V gene, J gene, CDR3 DNA, CDR3 protein. The D gene is left open where the match is weak. Expanded clones get a size class; other rows say once, few or many, or leave the size out.

>.|.|TRBV2|TRBJ2-1
TGTGCCAGCAGGGGGGCGTCCTACAATGAGCAGTTCTTC
CASRGASYNEQFF
>.|.|TRBV5-1|TRBJ1-5
TGCGCCAGCAGCTTGTCGGGGGATCAGCCCCAGCATTTT
CASSLSGDQPQHF
>.|TRBD1|TRBV7-2|TRBJ2-3
TGTGCCAGCAGCTTTCAGACAGGGATGGGCACAGATACGCAGTATTTT
CASSFQTGMGTDTQYF
>once|.|TRBV5-8|TRBJ1-2
TGTGCCAGCAGCTTGCAAGTGGCGAATGGCTACACCTTC
CASSLQVANGYTF
>many|.|TRBV2|TRBJ2-5
TGTGCCAGCACTAAGGACGGGGAGGCGGAGACCCAGTACTTC
CASTKDGEAETQYF
>.|.|TRBV25-1|TRBJ2-7
TGTGCCAGCAGTGACGCCGGCCTACCCTCCTACGAGCAGTACTTC
CASSDAGLPSYEQYF
>once|.|TRBV7-9|TRBJ1-1
TGTGCCAGCAGCTTAGCGACGGGGCTGAGAGCTTTCTTT
CASSLATGLRAFF
>.|.|TRBV27|TRBJ2-7
TGTGCCAGCAAGGTTGGACAGTTTTCCTACGAGCAGTACTTC
CASKVGQFSYEQYF
>.|TRBD2|TRBV10-3|TRBJ2-7
TGTGCCATCAGTGAAACTAGCGCCGCCTACGAGCAGTACTTC
CAISETSAAYEQYF
>.|.|TRBV29-1|TRBJ1-2
TGCAGCGTAGAGGGGCATTATTATGGCTACACCTTC
CSVEGHYYGYTF
>.|TRBD2|TRBV5-6|TRBJ2-6
TGTGCCAGCAGCTTTAGCGGGAGCGCTGAGGCCAACGTCCTGACTTTC
CASSFSGSAEANVLTF
>.|.|TRBV19|TRBJ2-5
TGTGCCAGTGGTAGCGGTCCTGGAGAGACCCAGTACTTC
CASGSGPGETQYF
>.|TRBD2|TRBV15|TRBJ2-1
TGTGCCACCAGCGGAGGGACTAGCGGGAGAACATCCTACAATGAGCAGTTCTTC
CATSGGTSGRTSYNEQFF
>once|.|TRBV5-1|TRBJ2-7
TGCGCCAGCAGCCCGGGGAGGGGACAGCTGGTGTACGAGCAGTACTTC
CASSPGRGQLVYEQYF
>.|TRBD2|TRBV9|TRBJ2-2
TGTGCCAGCAGCGTAGTCGGGAGCGGGATAAGTCCCGGGGAGCTGTTTTTT
CASSVVGSGISPGELFF
>.|.|TRBV19|TRBJ1-4
TGTGCCAGTAGTCCATTACGGAGGTCTGAAAAACTGTTTTTT
CASSPLRRSEKLFF
>.|.|TRBV5-6|TRBJ2-7
TGTGCCAGCAGCTTGCGGACAGTAATTATCTACGAGCAGTACTTC
CASSLRTVIIYEQYF
>.|.|TRBV7-2|TRBJ1-2
TGTGCCAGCCGACCACGGACGGGGGTCAAGGGCTACACCTTC
CASRPRTGVKGYTF
>once|TRBD1|TRBV11-2|TRBJ2-5
TGTGCCAGCAGCTTAGTAGGACAGGGTGAGGAGACCCAGTACTTC
CASSLVGQGEETQYF
>.|.|TRBV28|TRBJ1-1
TGTGCCAGCAGTTTTCGGTCTCCGAACACTGAAGCTTTCTTT
CASSFRSPNTEAFF
>.|.|TRBV28|TRBJ2-7
TGTGCCAGCGGGGGGACTGGAGTTACCTACGAGCAGTACTTC
CASGGTGVTYEQYF
>.|TRBD1|TRBV23-1|TRBJ2-7
TGCGCCAGCTATGGGTGTTGCTTCCGTCCGGACAGGGAAGCTGGATCCTACGAGCAGTACTTC
CASYGCCFRPDREAGSYEQYF
>.|.|TRBV14|TRBJ1-4
TGTGCCAGCAGCCGGGGGGCTTTAGAAAAACTGTTTTTT
CASSRGALEKLFF
>.|TRBD2|TRBV30|TRBJ2-1
TGTGCCTGGACCGGGACTAGCGGGACGGAGCAGTTCTTC
CAWTGTSGTEQFF
>many|.|TRBV6-5|TRBJ2-3
TGTGCCAGCAGTTACGGTCTCTCTAGCACAGATACGCAGTATTTT
CASSYGLSSTDTQYF
>.|TRBD2|TRBV7-2|TRBJ2-1
TGTGCCAGCAGCTTTCGGGCGGGAGTTGTCGGTAATGAGCAGTTCTTC
CASSFRAGVVGNEQFF
>.|.|TRBV28|TRBJ2-3
TGTGCCAGCAGTTCCCCATTTCCGCAGTATTTT
CASSSPFPQYF
>.|TRBD2|TRBV5-6|TRBJ2-1
TGTGCCAGCAGCTTGCTTAGCGGGAGGGCCTACAATGAGCAGTTCTTC
CASSLLSGRAYNEQFF
>.|.|TRBV6-4|TRBJ2-3
TGTGCCAGCAGCTTCCTCCGAGGAGATACGCAGTATTTT
CASSFLRGDTQYF
>.|.|TRBV7-6|TRBJ1-1
TGTGCCAGCAGCTTATCGACAGGAAACACTGAAGCTTTCTTT
CASSLSTGNTEAFF
>.|TRBD2|TRBV7-2|TRBJ2-2
TGTGCCAGCAGCCCCCGTGGTAGCGGGAGCCCCGGGGAGCTGTTTTTT
CASSPRGSGSPGELFF
>.|.|TRBV7-8|TRBJ1-2
TGTGCCAGCAGCTCAATCCGGGACTCTGGCTACACCTTC
CASSSIRDSGYTF
>.|.|TRBV28|TRBJ2-7
TGTGCCACACAAAAAGGGAGCTTAGGCTCCAGCTCCTACGAGCAGTACTTC
CATQKGSLGSSSYEQYF